A single TCR beta chain is shown here with its context. This clone has a handful of counts. Its antigen target is currently unknown. Base qualities are not at hand, and no much larger clone is one base apart. Libraries were built with the immunoSEQ multiplex PCR assay. As for the authors' bioinformatics: A statistical classification framework was developed to diagnose cytomegalovirus status using the catalog of TCR beta chain sequences. The source is immuneACCESS, and TCRdb retained only in-frame sequences with V and J called. Part of the clones is not carried over; for the studies checked, unresolved V genes explain less than half of this, and the remainder is unexplained. D and trimming were read from the DNA, whereas the V and J calls and clone size are those reported in that table. Here the sample has roughly 110,000 clones; 88% occur a single time. Of the sample, roughly 2% falls within the top ten clones.

The donors were included in the validation cohort of some 120 subjects, a group kept apart from the roughly 680-subject first cohort. The record originates from a study of cytomegalovirus exposure and HLA in healthy donors (dated by TCRdb to about 2017). With respect to the entire study: According to a later analysis, the roughly 120 validation repertoires were produced on the same platform as the 680 or so repertoires of the first cohort. The aim of the study was to test whether cataloging public T cell receptors could identify signatures of past pathogen exposure. Along with the roughly 610-subject first cohort, a separate validation cohort of over a hundred different subjects was used. To predict cytomegalovirus infection status, the study combined high-throughput TCR immunosequencing, statistical association of individual TCRs with disease status, and machine learning.

Overall study outcomes, separate from this receptor: A later analysis lacked HLA typing for the validation cohort, so it scored co-occurrence in that cohort across all 110 or so repertoires. According to the authors, the approach could potentially be generalized to other disease states and immunological phenotypes. In a later analysis, TCRs clustered in the first cohort were found to also tend to co-occur in the roughly 130 validation repertoires, with 94% of cluster scores above 0. The study gave a list of 150 to 200 TCR beta chains associated with cytomegalovirus. The classifier was reported to diagnose cytomegalovirus status with high specificity and sensitivity in both the original and validation cohorts. Three of the identified cytomegalovirus-associated TCR beta chains were confirmed in vitro to be specific for cytomegalovirus antigens. Across donors, most TCR sequences were observed very rarely, whereas some public TCRs were present in many individuals.

V gives up 1 base and J gives up 11 bases, and the segment between their germline ends measures 11 bases. The CDR3 measures 12 amino acids from cysteine to phenylalanine. The DNA shown is the 36-base CDR3, in frame from base 1. CDR1 is given as SEHNR and CDR2 as FQNEAQ, both from the germline V gene (reference sequence). The chain is assembled from TRBV7-9 and TRBJ1-1; the D gene cannot be named for sure. Sequencing input: PBMCs. This TCR derives from a woman under 30 in good health and CMV-seropositive. The sequenced DNA: TGTGCCAGCAGCTTAGTGTCCCAACAGGCTTTCTTT. It translates to CASSLVSQQAFF.